The text below deals with one T cell receptor (beta chain). This specimen comes from a study of blood T cell repertoires in COVID-19. At the level of the study: Sources were T cells, B-cell-depleted T cells, or PBMCs; the material itself was cDNA or gDNA.

In the study's own analysis: Estimation of nucleated cell counts relied on the amplification of reference gene primers. TCRdb keeps only in-frame clones here, not all; method: immunoSEQ multiplex PCR. Clone size and V and J calls were adopted from that table, with D and trimming inferred from the DNA. The data contain 90,000 to 130,000 clones, over 70% of them seen just once; the ten biggest clones take up roughly 0.83%. Germline trimming cut 2 bases from V and 6 bases from J; bases unmatched to any gene: 9. This CDR3 is built from 15 residues. Germline V gene sequence: CDR1 SGHRS, CDR2 YFSETQ. The V call is TRBV5-1, the J call TRBJ2-5; TRBD2 matches at 8 bases. This sequence originates from a woman in her seventies with acute or convalescent COVID-19. The material sequenced was peripheral blood. CDR3 nucleotide sequence: TGCGCCAGCAGCTTAGTAGCGGGACCCGCGAAGACCCAGTACTTC. Amino acids: CASSLVAGPAKTQYF.